These 26 T cell receptor beta chains were sequenced from one sample in a study of CD8 T cells in Susac syndrome. Random hexamers were used to reverse transcribe the RNA input (about 0.5 to 1 ug). A single record per CDR3 protein comes from TCRdb applying MiXCR to the immunoSEQ multiplex PCR reads. The repertoire holds 150,000 to 200,000 distinct CDR3 sequences, around 93% seen once, with over 0.11% in the top ten. The specimen sequenced was CD4+ T cells from PBMCs. These TCRs come from a human donor in good health.

The rearrangement links TRBV5-1 to TRBJ1-1; possible D gene TRBD1, 6 bases. The CDR3 is 17 residues long. V shed 1 base and J shed 0 bases, with 16 bases lying between them. CDR1 and CDR2 from the germline V gene are SGHRS and YFSETQ. CDR3 in DNA: TGCGCCAGCAGCTTGTTGAGTACAGGGTTTATGAACACTGAAGCTTTCTTT. Encoded protein: CASSLLSTGFMNTEAFF.

The chain is built from TRBV14 and TRBJ1-1, with D possibly being TRBD1 (6 bases). The ends were cut back, 2 bases at V and 0 bases at J, with 13 bases in the middle. The CDR3 runs to 16 residues. Germline V gene lookup returns CDR1 SGHDN and CDR2 FVKESK. The CDR3 nucleotides are TGTGCCAGCAGCCAATTACAGGGCACCATGAACACTGAAGCTTTCTTT. Its translation: CASSQLQGTMNTEAFF.

The gene calls are TRBV4-2 and TRBJ2-5; 8 nucleotides agree with TRBD2. Germline lookup yields CDR1 LGHNA and CDR2 YNFKEQ. V was pared by 4 bases and J by 4 bases, with 5 bases of the junction left unmatched. The CDR3 covers 14 residues. CDR3 loop: CASSLGRVRETQYF. The CDR3 region has the DNA TGTGCCAGCAGCCTCGGGAGGGTAAGAGAGACCCAGTACTTC.

The rearrangement uses TRBV4-1 and TRBJ1-1, with D maybe TRBD1 (6 bases). CDR3 length: 14 residues. Germline V gives CDR1 MGHRA, CDR2 YSYEKL. The ends were cut back, 6 bases at V and 1 base at J, with 12 bases in the middle. The CDR3 here is CASRGHLKNTEAFF. In DNA form, the CDR3 reads TGCGCCAGCAGGGGACACCTGAAGAACACTGAAGCTTTCTTT.

This chain joins TRBV6-5 and TRBJ2-7; 8 nucleotides align to TRBD1. Per the germline V gene, CDR1 is MNHEY and CDR2 is SVGAGI. The CDR3 extends over 15 amino acids. V lost 0 bases and J lost 6; bases outside the gene matches: 7. The CDR3 here is CASSYSPTGESEQYF. The DNA of the CDR3 is TGTGCCAGCAGTTACTCCCCGACAGGGGAAAGCGAGCAGTACTTC.

The chain links TRBV3-1 to TRBJ1-1; D unresolved. Germline values: CDR1 LGHDT, CDR2 YNNKEL (reference sequence). V was cut by 0 bases and J by 8 bases, with 13 bases left in between. The length of the CDR3 is 14 residues. DNA for the CDR3: TGTGCCAGCAGCCAAGATGAGGGCCGACCAGAAGCTTTCTTT. Amino acids: CASSQDEGRPEAFF.

The chain has TRBV30 and TRBJ2-1; tentative D call: TRBD2 (5 bases). Germline V gene lookup returns CDR1 GTSNPN and CDR2 SVGIG (reference sequence). The CDR3 is 13 amino acids. Trimming cost V 4 bases and J 10 bases, with 17 bases left between them. CDR3 coding DNA: TGTGCCTGGACTCTCGTCCCCGAGGGAGAGCAGTTCTTC. Its protein is CAWTLVPEGEQFF.

The J gene is TRBJ2-1, the V gene TRBV7-9; unclear D gene. Trimming removed 5 bases at V and 0 bases at J, with 11 bases between. There are 15 residues in the CDR3. Germline V lookup: CDR1 SEHNR, CDR2 FQNEAQ (reference sequence). CDR3 loop: CASSGGPGSYNEQFF. The CDR3 DNA reads TGTGCCAGCAGCGGCGGACCCGGCTCCTACAATGAGCAGTTCTTC.

The chain carries TRBV18 and TRBJ1-4; D gene uncertain. Trimming removed 3 bases at V and 7 bases at J, with 15 bases between. CDR3 size: 15 residues. Germline values: CDR1 KGHSH, CDR2 LQKENI. CDR3 in amino acids: CASSPSSSPREKLFF. CDR3 nucleotide sequence: TGTGCCAGCTCACCGAGCTCCTCTCCGCGTGAAAAACTGTTTTTT.

This rearrangement joins TRBV6-4 to TRBJ2-2; tentative D call: TRBD1 (5 bases). The CDR3 is made up of 15 amino acids. Germline CDR1 and CDR2: MRHNA and SNTAGT. The V and J ends lost 2 bases and 3 bases respectively, with 10 bases between them. DNA of the CDR3: TGTGCCAGCAGTGACGAGACAGATTACACCGGGGAGCTGTTTTTT. It encodes CASSDETDYTGELFF.

This clonotype appeared a single time. The chain joins TRBV11-2 to TRBJ1-4; 7 nucleotides match TRBD1. CDR1 and CDR2 from the germline V gene are SGHAT and FQNNGV. J was trimmed by 5 bases and V by 4 bases; bases with no gene match: 4. The CDR3 is 14 amino acids. CDR3 residues: CASSWGTANEKLFF. CDR3 nucleotide sequence: TGTGCCAGCAGCTGGGGGACAGCAAATGAAAAACTGTTTTTT.

The chain links TRBV6-6 to TRBJ1-2; D is uncertain. Germline V gene data show CDR1 as MNHNY and CDR2 as SVGAGI (reference sequence). Trimming cost V 5 bases and J 5 bases, with 12 bases left between them. The CDR3 loop spans 13 amino acids. The CDR3 loop is CASSMGWDYGYTF. The CDR3 nucleotides are TGTGCCAGCAGTATGGGGTGGGATTATGGCTACACCTTC.

The gene calls are TRBV5-5 and TRBJ2-1; 9 bases align to TRBD1. The V segment lost 3 bases and the J segment 8 bases; nucleotides outside the gene matches: 6. CDR1 and CDR2 (germline): SGHKS, YYEKEE (reference sequence). The CDR3 is 14 amino acids. DNA of the CDR3: TGTGCCAGCAGCTACGACAGGGGGAGGGATGAGCAGTTCTTC. The encoded protein is CASSYDRGRDEQFF.

In DNA, the CDR3 is TGTGCCAGCAGCCCCCGGACGCAGGATGAAAAACTGTTTTTT. Translating gives CASSPRTQDEKLFF. This sequence joins TRBV9 and TRBJ1-4; D unresolved. V dropped 4 bases and J dropped 6 bases, with 13 bases sitting between them. Germline V lookup: CDR1 SGDLS, CDR2 YYNGEE. This CDR3 has 14 residues.

The V gene is TRBV29-1, the J gene TRBJ2-3; 7 bases are shared with TRBD2. Germline V gene lookup returns CDR1 SQVTM and CDR2 ANQGSEA. The CDR3 contains 13 residues. The CDR3 DNA sequence: TGCAGTGAATCCGGGGGGAAGACAGATACGCAGTATTTT. As protein: CSESGGKTDTQYF.

This clonotype was detected once. This rearrangement joins TRBV11-2 to TRBJ2-2; D not certain. Germline CDR1 SGHAT, CDR2 FQNNGV. Trimming left V 0 bases short and J 4 bases short, with 6 bases between. The CDR3 is 14 amino acids. The CDR3 reads CASSLDPVTGELFF. CDR3 DNA sequence: TGTGCCAGCAGCTTAGACCCGGTCACCGGGGAGCTGTTTTTT.

The sample holds one count of this clonotype. The CDR3: CSAPTSGGADTQYF. The CDR3, as DNA: TGCAGTGCTCCGACTAGCGGGGGCGCAGATACGCAGTATTTT. The rearrangement joins TRBV20-1 to TRBJ2-3; TRBD2 matches 12 bases. V shed 5 bases, J shed 4 bases, and the junction held 4 bases outside the gene matches. This CDR3 comprises 14 residues. Germline-derived CDR1 and CDR2 are DFQATT and SNEGSKA (reference sequence).

In the case of this clonotype: The limits of the CDR3 on the DNA are not certain, so only TCRdb's listed CDR3 is given. The CDR3 sequence: CASSFLWNTEAFF. The chain carries TRBV7-2 and TRBJ1-1. Germline V gene sequence: CDR1 SGHTA, CDR2 FQGNSA. Inclusive of both ends, the CDR3 amounts to 13 amino acids.

This chain uses TRBV18 with TRBJ1-1; no firm D call. V shed 3 bases and J shed 0 bases, with 5 bases lying between them. In germline, CDR1 is KGHSH, CDR2 LQKENI. The CDR3 spans 13 residues. CDR3 coding DNA: TGTGCCAGCTCACCGTATATGAACACTGAAGCTTTCTTT. Its protein is CASSPYMNTEAFF.

This chain joins TRBV5-1 and TRBJ2-1, with 7 bases that match TRBD2. CDR3 length: 14 residues. V shed 0 bases and J 10 bases; nucleotides not matched to a gene: 7. CDR1 is SGHRS, CDR2 YFSETQ, per germline. This chain's CDR3 is CASSLAGTTEEQFF. The CDR3 DNA reads TGCGCCAGCAGCTTGGCCGGGACTACGGAAGAGCAGTTCTTC.

The table lists this clonotype with a few counts. The J gene is TRBJ1-2, the V gene TRBV9; D is possibly TRBD1 (5 bases). This CDR3 comprises 13 residues. V dropped 0 bases and J dropped 4 bases, with 7 bases sitting between them. CDR1 and CDR2 from the germline V gene are SGDLS and YYNGEE. The CDR3, as DNA: TGTGCCAGCAGCGTAGAGGGGAGCTATGGCTACACCTTC. It encodes CASSVEGSYGYTF. Complete variable domain (other parts from reference TRBV9 and TRBJ1-2): DSGVTQTPKHLITATGQRVTLRCSPRSGDLSVYWYQQSLDQGLQFLIQYYNGEERAKGNILERFSAQQFPDLHSELNLSSLELGDSALYFCASSVEGSYGYTFGSGTRLTVV.

The chain joins TRBV4-1 to TRBJ2-6; D call uncertain. V gave up 1 base and J gave up 0 bases, with 10 bases separating them. The CDR3 loop spans 17 amino acids. Germline V lookup: CDR1 MGHRA, CDR2 YSYEKL. In nucleotides, the CDR3 is TGCGCCAGCAGCCAAGTTGGCGGCTCCTCTGGGGCCAACGTCCTGACTTTC. Its protein is CASSQVGGSSGANVLTF.

CDR3: CSVEAQGAGTNEQFF. The CDR3 bases are TGCAGCGTTGAAGCTCAGGGGGCCGGTACCAATGAGCAGTTCTTC. This sequence joins TRBV29-1 and TRBJ2-1; 8 positions match TRBD1. The germline V gene encodes CDR1 SQVTM and CDR2 ANQGSEA. This CDR3 region has 15 residues. V shed 1 base and J 6 bases; nucleotides not matched to a gene: 8.

The chain is built from TRBV20-1 and TRBJ1-3; D is unclear. The CDR3 spans 14 residues. The germline V and J ends were trimmed by 2 bases and 0 bases, with 8 bases remaining between them. The germline gives CDR1 DFQATT, CDR2 SNEGSKA (reference sequence). CDR3 sequence reads: CSARSGSSGNTIYF. CDR3 sequence (DNA): TGCAGTGCTAGATCCGGTAGCTCTGGAAACACCATATATTTT.

The chain carries TRBV7-8 and TRBJ1-1, with D hard to call. CDR1 is SGHVS, CDR2 FQNEAQ, per germline. The CDR3 runs to 12 residues. Trimming took 2 bases from V and 5 from J, leaving 6 bases between them. The CDR3 sequence: CASSLLVTEAFF. CDR3 nucleotide sequence: TGTGCCAGCAGCTTACTAGTAACTGAAGCTTTCTTT. The entire variable domain, with the rest obtained from reference TRBV7-8 and TRBJ1-1, is as follows: GAGVSQSPRYKVAKRGQDVALRCDPISGHVSLFWYQQALGQGPEFLTYFQNEAQLDKSGLPSDRFFAERPEGSVSTLKIQRTQQEDSAVYLCASSLLVTEAFFGQGTRLTVV.

The chain carries TRBV12-3 or TRBV12-4 and TRBJ2-2, with a possible D match to TRBD1 (6 bases). The V gene lost 6 bases and the J gene lost 9 bases, with 20 bases spanning the gap. This CDR3 is 15 amino acids long. In nucleotides, the CDR3 is TGTGCCAGCAGCCAGGGGACCCTGCATGGCCGGGAGCTGTTTTTT. Translation gives CASSQGTLHGRELFF.